This T cell receptor beta chain was profiled in a study of somatic mutations in cytotoxic T cells in rheumatoid arthritis. The overall study: In some cases, T-cell populations stained with V beta antibodies were flow-sorted at nearly 100% purity, and these included V beta1+ cells sequenced for TCRB. Study observations and caveats: Among rheumatoid arthritis patients, TRBV07 appeared slightly underrepresented, and this finding was left without any adjustment for multiple comparisons. The study found that the largest CD8+ clone exceeded 20% of CD8+ cells in about an eighth of the roughly 60 patients.

Profiling relied on immunoSEQ multiplex PCR, and the TCRdb table lists in-frame clones only, not all of them. The profile covers approximately 18,000 clones, with approximately 69% appearing a single time and roughly 5.3% taken by the ten largest. This clone came up a few times. Its antigen remains unknown. CDR1 and CDR2 from the germline V gene are MNHEY and SVGAGI. V was cut by 0 bases and J by 8 bases, with 8 bases left in between. The CDR3 covers 13 residues. Source material: CD8+ T cells sorted from blood. The sequence derives from a man aged 55 to 70 in good health. J is TRBJ1-5 and V is TRBV6-5; tentative D call: TRBD1 (5 bases). CDR3 protein: CASSYSGRKPQHF. CDR3 bases: TGTGCCAGCAGTTACTCGGGGCGAAAGCCCCAGCATTTT.